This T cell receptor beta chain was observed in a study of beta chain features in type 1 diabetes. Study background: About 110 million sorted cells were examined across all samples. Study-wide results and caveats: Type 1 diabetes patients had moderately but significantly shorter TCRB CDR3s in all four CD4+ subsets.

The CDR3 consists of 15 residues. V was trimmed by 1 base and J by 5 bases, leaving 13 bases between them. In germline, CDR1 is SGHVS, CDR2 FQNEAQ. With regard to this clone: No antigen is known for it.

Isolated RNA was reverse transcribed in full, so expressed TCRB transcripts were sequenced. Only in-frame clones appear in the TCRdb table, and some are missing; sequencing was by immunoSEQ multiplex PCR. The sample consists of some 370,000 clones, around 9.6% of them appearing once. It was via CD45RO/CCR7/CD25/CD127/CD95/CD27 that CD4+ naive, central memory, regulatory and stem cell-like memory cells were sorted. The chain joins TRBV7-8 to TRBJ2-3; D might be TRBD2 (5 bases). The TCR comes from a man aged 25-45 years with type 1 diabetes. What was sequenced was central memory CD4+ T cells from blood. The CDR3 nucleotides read TGTGCCAGCAGCTTAGGGAGGACCGAGCAAGATACGCAGTATTTT. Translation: CASSLGRTEQDTQYF.